These T cell receptor beta chains were read from a single sample in a study of beta chain features in type 1 diabetes. Profiled with immunoSEQ multiplex PCR; TCRdb holds only in-frame clones, not every one. The sample holds 200,000 to 250,000 clones, 9.6% seen once. The source material was naive CD4+ T cells from blood. The receptors were gathered from a woman between 18 and 29 years old in good health. Both conserved end residues are part of each CDR3. Each record gives: D gene, J gene, clone size, V gene, CDR3 protein, CDR3 DNA. A D gene is named only where the DNA matches it firmly. For some rows the clone size is stated as once, few or many, or as a class when expanded; others skip it.

>NA|TRBJ1-1|few|TRBV2
CASSTDRNTEAFF
TGTGCCAGCAGTACGGACAGGAACACTGAAGCTTTCTTT
>TRBD2|TRBJ2-7|NA|TRBV18
CASSPLAGGASYEQYF
TGTGCCAGCTCCCCCTTAGCGGGAGGGGCCTCCTACGAGCAGTACTTC
>NA|TRBJ2-4|NA|TRBV6-5
CASTDVAGPNIQYF
TGTGCCAGCACCGACGTGGCAGGTCCAAACATTCAGTACTTC
>NA|TRBJ1-1|few|TRBV19
CASSITLSTEAFF
TGTGCCAGTAGTATAACCCTGAGCACTGAAGCTTTCTTT
>NA|TRBJ2-2|NA|TRBV2
CASSERGGTGELFF
TGTGCCAGCAGTGAAAGGGGGGGCACCGGGGAGCTGTTTTTT
>TRBD2|TRBJ2-5|many|TRBV29-1
CSVDGQRGAGAQYF
TGCAGCGTTGACGGTCAGCGGGGGGCCGGGGCCCAGTACTTC
>NA|TRBJ1-1|NA|TRBV30
CAWSELGANTEAFF
TGTGCCTGGAGTGAGCTGGGGGCGAACACTGAAGCTTTCTTT
>TRBD1|TRBJ2-5|few|TRBV5-1
CASSLVRGQETQYF
TGCGCCAGCAGCTTGGTCAGGGGGCAAGAGACCCAGTACTTC
>TRBD2|TRBJ2-1|few|TRBV4-2
CASSQEGTSPNEQFF
TGTGCCAGCAGCCAAGAGGGGACTAGCCCTAATGAGCAGTTCTTC
>TRBD2|TRBJ2-3|few|TRBV2
CASKPPGTSGDTQYF
TGTGCCTCAAAACCCCCTGGGACTAGTGGTGATACGCAGTATTTT
>TRBD1|TRBJ2-1|few|TRBV7-9
CASSVRDRGLDEQFF
TGTGCCAGCAGCGTCCGGGACAGGGGGCTCGATGAGCAGTTCTTC
>NA|TRBJ2-3|NA|TRBV19
CASSWADGTDTQYF
TGTGCCAGTAGTTGGGCCGACGGCACAGATACGCAGTATTTT
>NA|TRBJ2-1|NA|TRBV6-5
CASSYGHYNEQFF
TGTGCCAGCAGTTACGGACACTACAATGAGCAGTTCTTC
>NA|TRBJ1-2|few|TRBV7-3
CASSPRRTEGYTF
TGTGCCAGCAGCCCCCGACGAACGGAGGGCTACACCTTC
>NA|TRBJ1-1|NA|TRBV12-5
CASASGRNMNTEAFF
TGTGCTAGTGCGAGCGGAAGGAATATGAACACTGAAGCTTTCTTT
>TRBD1|TRBJ1-1|NA|TRBV7-3
CASSLTPGGPTEAFF
TGTGCCAGCAGCTTAACACCAGGGGGGCCTACTGAAGCTTTCTTT
>TRBD1|TRBJ2-7|NA|TRBV2
CASRRQGYEQYF
TGTGCCAGCAGGCGACAGGGCTACGAGCAGTACTTC
>NA|TRBJ1-2|many|TRBV30
CAWNRDGYTF
TGTGCCTGGAACAGGGATGGCTACACCTTC
>NA|TRBJ1-1|few|TRBV11-2
CASSPVTGSTEAFF
TGTGCCAGCAGCCCCGTTACAGGGTCAACTGAAGCTTTCTTT
>TRBD1|TRBJ2-7|few|TRBV18
CASSPRQGRSYEQYF
TGTGCCAGCTCACCCAGACAGGGACGGAGTTACGAGCAGTACTTC
>TRBD1|TRBJ1-6|few|TRBV6-1
CASSEAWTGITPLHF
TGTGCCAGCAGTGAAGCGTGGACAGGAATTACACCCCTCCACTTT
>NA|TRBJ2-2|NA|TRBV5-4
CASSLDRTGRNTGELFF
TGTGCCAGCAGCTTGGATAGAACAGGGCGGAACACCGGGGAGCTGTTTTTT
>NA|TRBJ2-7|few|TRBV6-1
CASSEALFGYEQYF
TGTGCCAGCAGTGAAGCGCTATTCGGCTACGAGCAGTACTTC
>NA|TRBJ1-1|few|TRBV6-5
CASSYSLQGGAFF
TGTGCCAGCAGTTACTCCCTACAGGGTGGGGCTTTCTTT
>TRBD1|TRBJ1-4|few|TRBV7-8
CASSLGTGVGTNEKLFF
TGTGCCAGCAGCTTAGGGACAGGTGTCGGGACTAATGAAAAACTGTTTTTT
>TRBD1|TRBJ1-1|few|TRBV5-1
CASSLDPTGANTEAFF
TGCGCCAGCAGCTTGGACCCGACAGGGGCGAACACTGAAGCTTTCTTT
>NA|TRBJ2-1|few|TRBV11-2
CASSLGDFSYNEQFF
TGTGCCAGCAGCTTAGGGGACTTCTCCTACAATGAGCAGTTCTTC
>TRBD1|TRBJ2-7|NA|TRBV6-5
CASSYSRGLHYEQYF
TGTGCCAGCAGTTACTCAAGGGGGCTTCACTACGAGCAGTACTTC
>TRBD2|TRBJ2-7|few|TRBV2
CASSETSGRVGAQYF
TGTGCCAGCAGTGAGACTAGCGGGAGGGTTGGGGCGCAGTACTTC
>TRBD2|TRBJ2-1|few|TRBV11-2
CASSSAGGSYNEQFF
TGTGCCAGCAGCTCAGCGGGAGGCTCCTACAATGAGCAGTTCTTC
>NA|TRBJ2-3|few|TRBV5-1
CASRYGIVLALERLGTQYF
TGCGCCAGCAGATACGGAATTGTTCTAGCGCTCGAACGCCTCGGTACGCAGTATTTT
>NA|TRBJ2-7|few|TRBV5-1
CASSLGVSGEQYF
TGCGCCAGCAGCTTGGGTGTTAGCGGCGAGCAGTACTTC
>TRBD1|TRBJ2-6|few|TRBV5-1
CASSSRQGTLANVLTF
TGCGCCAGCAGCTCCCGACAGGGGACGTTGGCCAACGTCCTGACTTTC
>TRBD1|TRBJ1-1|NA|TRBV6-1
CASSDHGTGGPEAFF
TGTGCCAGCAGTGATCATGGGACAGGGGGACCTGAAGCTTTCTTT
>NA|TRBJ1-5|NA|TRBV5-1
CASSLELNQPQHF
TGCGCCAGCAGCTTGGAACTCAATCAGCCCCAGCATTTT
>NA|TRBJ1-5|NA|TRBV5-6
CASSLSAGAGNQPQHF
TGTGCCAGCAGCTTGTCGGCAGGGGCTGGCAATCAGCCCCAGCATTTT
>NA|TRBJ1-2|few|TRBV5-1
CASSLASRDYGYTF
TGCGCCAGCAGCTTGGCGTCCAGGGACTATGGCTACACCTTC
>TRBD1|TRBJ2-7|few|TRBV27
CASSFGQGWEQYF
TGTGCCAGCAGTTTCGGACAGGGGTGGGAGCAGTACTTC
>NA|TRBJ2-5|few|TRBV18
CASSPLVQETQYF
TGTGCCAGCTCACCTTTAGTTCAAGAGACCCAGTACTTC
>NA|TRBJ1-1|once|TRBV6-1
CASNLPTLINTEAFF
TGTGCCAGCAACTTGCCGACTCTAATTAACACTGAAGCTTTCTTT
>NA|TRBJ2-1|few|TRBV19
CASSITARASVNEQFF
TGTGCCAGTAGTATCACGGCCAGGGCGTCCGTCAATGAGCAGTTCTTC
>NA|TRBJ2-1|NA|TRBV11-1
CASSLAPSSNEQFF
TGTGCCAGCAGCTTAGCGCCGTCTAGCAATGAGCAGTTCTTC
>TRBD2|TRBJ2-3|few|TRBV7-7
CASSLGTSGYTDTQYF
TGTGCCAGCAGCTTAGGGACTAGCGGTTACACAGATACGCAGTATTTT
>TRBD1|TRBJ1-1|few|TRBV2
CASRGQAASQAFF
TGTGCCAGCCGCGGACAGGCGGCTTCACAAGCTTTCTTT
>NA|TRBJ2-3|NA|TRBV25-1
CASSESSDTQYF
TGTGCCAGCAGTGAATCCTCAGATACGCAGTATTTT
>TRBD1|TRBJ1-6|NA|TRBV6-6
CASNPGQGSRNSPLHF
TGTGCCAGCAACCCGGGACAGGGGTCTCGGAATTCACCCCTCCACTTT
>NA|TRBJ1-5|NA|TRBV4-1
CASSQDREGQPQHF
TGCGCCAGCAGCCAAGACAGGGAGGGCCAGCCCCAGCATTTT
>NA|TRBJ2-5|NA|TRBV5-1
CASSLSPSEETQYF
TGCGCCAGCAGCTTGTCGCCTAGCGAGGAGACCCAGTACTTC
>NA|TRBJ1-1|NA|TRBV28
CASSLSLNTEAFF
TGTGCCAGCAGTCTCTCCTTGAACACTGAAGCTTTCTTT
>TRBD1|TRBJ1-2|NA|TRBV4-1
CASSQGDRGRGYTF
TGCGCCAGCAGCCAAGGGGACAGGGGCAGGGGCTACACCTTC
>NA|TRBJ2-2|NA|TRBV4-1
CASSQEPSGAANTGELFF
TGCGCCAGCAGCCAAGAACCCAGTGGAGCCGCGAACACCGGGGAGCTGTTTTTT
>NA|TRBJ2-1|NA|TRBV11-2
CASTPPGAGNEQFF
TGTGCCAGCACTCCCCCAGGGGCTGGCAATGAGCAGTTCTTC
>TRBD1|TRBJ1-3|NA|TRBV30
CAWSGGTIYF
TGTGCCTGGTCAGGGGGCACCATATATTTT
>TRBD1|TRBJ2-6|NA|TRBV18
CASSPRGPPGANVLTF
TGTGCCAGCTCACCGAGGGGGCCTCCTGGGGCCAACGTCCTGACTTTC
>TRBD1|TRBJ1-6|few|TRBV6-1
CASSPTGGNSPLHF
TGTGCCAGCAGTCCGACAGGGGGCAACTCACCCCTCCACTTT
>NA|TRBJ2-7|NA|TRBV27
CASNRDYEQYF
TGTGCCAGCAACCGGGACTACGAGCAGTACTTC
>TRBD1|TRBJ2-7|few|TRBV5-1
CASSFGPTGVSSYEQYF
TGCGCCAGCAGCTTCGGACCCACAGGGGTGAGCTCCTACGAGCAGTACTTC
>TRBD1|TRBJ2-1|few|TRBV16
CASSPGTGLHNEQFF
TGTGCCAGCAGCCCGGGGACAGGGCTCCACAATGAGCAGTTCTTC
>TRBD2|TRBJ2-3|NA|TRBV5-1
CASSLAGLAGGLPDTQYF
TGCGCCAGCAGCTTGGCCGGGCTAGCGGGGGGCCTGCCCGATACGCAGTATTTT